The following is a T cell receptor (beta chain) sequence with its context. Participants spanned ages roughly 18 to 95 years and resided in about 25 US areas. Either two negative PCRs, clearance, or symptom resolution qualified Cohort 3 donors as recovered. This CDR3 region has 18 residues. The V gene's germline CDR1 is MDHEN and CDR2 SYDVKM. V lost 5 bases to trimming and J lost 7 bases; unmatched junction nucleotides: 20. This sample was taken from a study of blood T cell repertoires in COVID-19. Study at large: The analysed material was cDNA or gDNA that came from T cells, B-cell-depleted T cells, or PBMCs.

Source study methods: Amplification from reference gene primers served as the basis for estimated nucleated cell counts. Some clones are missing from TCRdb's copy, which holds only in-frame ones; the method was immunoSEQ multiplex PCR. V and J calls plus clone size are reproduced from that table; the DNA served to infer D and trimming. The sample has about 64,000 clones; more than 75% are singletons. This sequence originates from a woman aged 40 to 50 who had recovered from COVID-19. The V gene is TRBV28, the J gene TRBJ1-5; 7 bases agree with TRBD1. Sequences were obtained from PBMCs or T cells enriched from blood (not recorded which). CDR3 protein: CASSPLNYAQDRSQPQHF. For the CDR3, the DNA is TGTGCCAGCAGTCCCCTTAACTATGCCCAGGACAGGAGCCAGCCCCAGCATTTT. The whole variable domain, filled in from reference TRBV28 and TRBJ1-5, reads DVKVTQSSRYLVKRTGEKVFLECVQDMDHENMFWYRQDPGLGLRLIYFSYDVKMKEKGDIPEGYSVSREKKERFSLILESASTNQTSMYLCASSPLNYAQDRSQPQHFGDGTRLSIL.